The rows below give T cell receptor beta chains drawn from one sample of a study of blood T cells in healthy people across ages. TCRdb reanalysed the 5' RACE reads using MiXCR and keeps one entry per CDR3 protein. The profile shows about 970,000 distinct CDR3 sequences, approximately 50% of them singletons. Sequenced input: blood. These receptors were collected from a woman aged 55-75 years in good health. The CDR3 runs from the conserved cysteine through the conserved F or W. Fields, in order: J gene, D gene, clone size, V gene, CDR3 protein, CDR3 DNA. A D gene is named only where the DNA matches it firmly. Size values are once, few and many counts, or a class for expanded clones, and some rows have none.

J gene: TRBJ2-4; D gene: TRBD1; clone size: -; V gene: TRBV7-2; CDR3 protein: CASSSGTGSWIQYF; CDR3 DNA: TGTGCCAGCAGCTCAGGGACAGGGAGTTGGATTCAGTACTTC
J gene: TRBJ1-4; D gene: -; clone size: -; V gene: TRBV18; CDR3 protein: CASSSRAATATNEKLFF; CDR3 DNA: TGTGCCAGCTCATCCCGGGCCGCCACAGCAACTAATGAAAAACTGTTTTTT
J gene: TRBJ2-1; D gene: -; clone size: few; V gene: TRBV6-1; CDR3 protein: CASTARTYNEQFF; CDR3 DNA: TGTGCCAGCACGGCACGGACCTACAATGAGCAGTTCTTC
J gene: TRBJ2-5; D gene: -; clone size: -; V gene: TRBV3-1; CDR3 protein: CASRERQETQYF; CDR3 DNA: TGTGCCAGCCGAGAGAGACAAGAGACCCAGTACTTC
J gene: TRBJ1-2; D gene: -; clone size: many; V gene: TRBV29-1; CDR3 protein: CSVESGPWSGYTF; CDR3 DNA: TGCAGCGTTGAATCGGGACCCTGGAGTGGCTACACCTTC
J gene: TRBJ2-7; D gene: TRBD1; clone size: few; V gene: TRBV10-1; CDR3 protein: CASSESVRDRDHEQYF; CDR3 DNA: TGCGCCAGCAGTGAGTCCGTCAGGGACAGGGACCACGAGCAGTACTTC
J gene: TRBJ2-5; D gene: -; clone size: once; V gene: TRBV5-1; CDR3 protein: CANSFEGGYGETQYF; CDR3 DNA: TGCGCCAACAGCTTTGAGGGAGGATACGGAGAGACCCAGTACTTC
J gene: TRBJ2-5; D gene: -; clone size: -; V gene: TRBV6-2/TRBV6-3; CDR3 protein: CASSYRRGAGETQYF; CDR3 DNA: TGTGCCAGCAGTTATCGACGGGGCGCGGGGGAGACCCAGTACTTC
J gene: TRBJ2-5; D gene: TRBD2; clone size: few; V gene: TRBV11-2; CDR3 protein: CASSPTSGKQETQYF; CDR3 DNA: TGTGCCAGCAGCCCAACTAGCGGGAAACAAGAGACCCAGTACTTC
J gene: TRBJ2-4; D gene: -; clone size: -; V gene: TRBV4-3; CDR3 protein: CASSHGQGGVIQYF; CDR3 DNA: TGCGCCAGCAGCCATGGTCAGGGAGGAGTCATTCAGTACTTC
J gene: TRBJ2-5; D gene: TRBD2; clone size: few; V gene: TRBV15; CDR3 protein: CATSNSGRVTQYF; CDR3 DNA: TGTGCCACCAGCAATAGCGGGAGGGTGACCCAGTACTTC
J gene: TRBJ2-1; D gene: TRBD1; clone size: -; V gene: TRBV14; CDR3 protein: CASNRQGYNEQFF; CDR3 DNA: TGTGCCAGCAACAGACAGGGTTACAATGAGCAGTTCTTC
J gene: TRBJ2-3; D gene: TRBD2; clone size: few; V gene: TRBV13; CDR3 protein: CASSLVLAGDTDTQYF; CDR3 DNA: TGTGCCAGCAGCTTAGTTTTAGCGGGAGACACAGATACGCAGTATTTT
J gene: TRBJ2-7; D gene: TRBD1; clone size: few; V gene: TRBV20-1; CDR3 protein: CSARDRDRLLYEQYF; CDR3 DNA: TGCAGTGCTAGAGATAGGGACAGGCTTCTCTACGAGCAGTACTTC
J gene: TRBJ2-3; D gene: -; clone size: few; V gene: TRBV7-6; CDR3 protein: CASSFYIGRTDTQYF; CDR3 DNA: TGTGCCAGCAGCTTCTATATCGGGAGAACAGATACGCAGTATTTT
J gene: TRBJ2-7; D gene: TRBD2; clone size: -; V gene: TRBV5-1; CDR3 protein: CASSLGRSGRSHEQYF; CDR3 DNA: TGCGCCAGCAGCTTGGGTCGTAGCGGGAGGTCTCACGAGCAGTACTTC
J gene: TRBJ2-4; D gene: -; clone size: -; V gene: TRBV7-9; CDR3 protein: CASSLARPGATKNIQYF; CDR3 DNA: TGTGCCAGCAGCTTAGCGAGGCCGGGGGCCACCAAAAACATTCAGTACTTC
J gene: TRBJ2-7; D gene: -; clone size: few; V gene: TRBV4-2; CDR3 protein: CASSQSLVLDSQYF; CDR3 DNA: TGTGCCAGCAGCCAAAGTCTGGTACTTGATTCCCAGTACTTC
J gene: TRBJ2-7; D gene: -; clone size: few; V gene: TRBV15; CDR3 protein: CATSREVFLTYEQYF; CDR3 DNA: TGTGCCACCAGCAGAGAGGTATTCCTCACCTACGAGCAGTACTTC
J gene: TRBJ2-3; D gene: TRBD2; clone size: -; V gene: TRBV5-1; CDR3 protein: CASSRVTSGKTDTQYF; CDR3 DNA: TGCGCCAGCAGTCGGGTGACTAGCGGGAAAACAGATACGCAGTATTTT
J gene: TRBJ2-7; D gene: -; clone size: many; V gene: TRBV12-3/TRBV12-4; CDR3 protein: CASTLGSYNEQYF; CDR3 DNA: TGTGCCAGTACCCTTGGGTCCTACAATGAGCAGTACTTC
J gene: TRBJ2-2; D gene: -; clone size: -; V gene: TRBV28; CDR3 protein: CASRSAGRTNTGELFF; CDR3 DNA: TGTGCCAGCAGATCGGCCGGAAGAACGAACACCGGGGAGCTGTTTTTT
J gene: TRBJ1-1; D gene: -; clone size: few; V gene: TRBV5-5; CDR3 protein: CASSPSPGDRTEAFF; CDR3 DNA: TGTGCCAGCAGCCCTTCGCCAGGGGATAGGACTGAAGCTTTCTTT
J gene: TRBJ2-7; D gene: -; clone size: -; V gene: TRBV7-2; CDR3 protein: CASSREQASSYGQYF; CDR3 DNA: TGTGCCAGCAGCCGGGAGCAGGCCAGCTCCTACGGGCAGTACTTC
J gene: TRBJ2-1; D gene: -; clone size: once; V gene: TRBV28; CDR3 protein: CASQGLFSYNGQFF; CDR3 DNA: TGTGCCAGCCAAGGACTCTTCTCCTACAATGGGCAGTTCTTC
J gene: TRBJ2-3; D gene: -; clone size: -; V gene: TRBV7-2; CDR3 protein: CTSSLVSGATDTQYF; CDR3 DNA: TGTACCAGCAGCTTAGTTTCGGGGGCGACAGATACGCAGTATTTT
J gene: TRBJ1-2; D gene: TRBD1; clone size: -; V gene: TRBV10-3; CDR3 protein: CAISETEPGQDFFVSGYTF; CDR3 DNA: TGTGCCATCAGTGAGACGGAGCCGGGACAGGACTTTTTTGTATCTGGCTACACCTTC
J gene: TRBJ2-1; D gene: -; clone size: -; V gene: TRBV12-3/TRBV12-4; CDR3 protein: CASSAVLGVPVQGEQFF; CDR3 DNA: TGTGCCAGCAGCGCGGTTTTAGGAGTTCCAGTACAAGGTGAGCAGTTCTTC
J gene: TRBJ2-3; D gene: -; clone size: -; V gene: TRBV7-2; CDR3 protein: CASTYWGRTDTQYF; CDR3 DNA: TGTGCCAGCACCTACTGGGGCCGCACAGATACGCAGTATTTT
J gene: TRBJ1-6; D gene: -; clone size: few; V gene: TRBV7-2; CDR3 protein: CASSLYSPYNSPLHF; CDR3 DNA: TGTGCCAGCAGCTTATACAGTCCCTATAATTCACCCCTCCACTTT
J gene: TRBJ2-3; D gene: TRBD2; clone size: -; V gene: TRBV6-6; CDR3 protein: CASSLAGGLIDTQYF; CDR3 DNA: TGTGCCAGCAGTTTAGCGGGAGGACTCATAGATACGCAGTATTTT
J gene: TRBJ2-7; D gene: TRBD1; clone size: -; V gene: TRBV20-1; CDR3 protein: CSARPRQGRGYEQYF; CDR3 DNA: TGCAGTGCTAGACCCCGACAGGGTAGGGGCTACGAGCAGTACTTC
J gene: TRBJ2-7; D gene: TRBD2; clone size: few; V gene: TRBV20-1; CDR3 protein: CSARNSGSFYEQYF; CDR3 DNA: TGCAGTGCTAGGAATAGCGGGAGCTTCTACGAGCAGTACTTC
J gene: TRBJ1-6; D gene: -; clone size: -; V gene: TRBV27; CDR3 protein: CASSFIGSPLHF; CDR3 DNA: TGTGCCAGCAGTTTCATAGGGTCACCCCTCCACTTT
J gene: TRBJ2-3; D gene: TRBD2; clone size: once; V gene: TRBV4-2; CDR3 protein: CASSQEEGTSGRRTDTQYF; CDR3 DNA: TGTGCCAGCAGCCAAGAGGAGGGGACTAGCGGGAGGCGGACAGATACGCAGTATTTT
J gene: TRBJ1-1; D gene: -; clone size: -; V gene: TRBV25-1; CDR3 protein: CASSERHSNTEAFF; CDR3 DNA: TGTGCCAGCAGTGAGAGACACAGTAACACTGAAGCTTTCTTT
J gene: TRBJ2-5; D gene: -; clone size: few; V gene: TRBV6-5; CDR3 protein: CASSGRQETQYF; CDR3 DNA: TGTGCCAGCAGCGGACGGCAAGAGACCCAGTACTTC
J gene: TRBJ1-5; D gene: -; clone size: few; V gene: TRBV7-2; CDR3 protein: CASSLEEISNQPQHF; CDR3 DNA: TGTGCCAGCAGCTTAGAAGAAATTAGCAATCAGCCCCAGCATTTT
J gene: TRBJ2-7; D gene: TRBD2; clone size: -; V gene: TRBV20-1; CDR3 protein: CSATSGSYYNEQYF; CDR3 DNA: TGCAGTGCTACGAGCGGGAGCTACTACAATGAGCAGTACTTC
J gene: TRBJ2-5; D gene: -; clone size: once; V gene: TRBV6-2/TRBV6-3; CDR3 protein: CASAPSPVGDGWQETQYF; CDR3 DNA: TGTGCCAGCGCCCCCAGTCCGGTGGGGGACGGTTGGCAAGAGACCCAGTACTTC
J gene: TRBJ2-7; D gene: TRBD2; clone size: -; V gene: TRBV29-1; CDR3 protein: CSVYLAGEGLEQYF; CDR3 DNA: TGCAGCGTTTATCTAGCGGGAGAAGGTCTCGAGCAGTACTTC
J gene: TRBJ2-1; D gene: -; clone size: few; V gene: TRBV11-2; CDR3 protein: CASSLAGHPMNEQFF; CDR3 DNA: TGTGCCAGCAGCTTAGCGGGACACCCAATGAATGAGCAGTTCTTC
J gene: TRBJ1-4; D gene: TRBD1; clone size: few; V gene: TRBV29-1; CDR3 protein: CSVLTGGVEKLFF; CDR3 DNA: TGCAGCGTCCTGACAGGGGGAGTTGAAAAACTGTTTTTT
J gene: TRBJ2-7; D gene: -; clone size: few; V gene: TRBV6-2/TRBV6-3; CDR3 protein: CASSWAGPYEQYF; CDR3 DNA: TGTGCCAGCAGTTGGGCCGGCCCTTACGAGCAGTACTTC
J gene: TRBJ1-6; D gene: TRBD1; clone size: -; V gene: TRBV28; CDR3 protein: CASSNRQGNSPLHF; CDR3 DNA: TGTGCCAGCAGTAACCGACAGGGCAATTCACCCCTCCACTTT
J gene: TRBJ2-4; D gene: -; clone size: -; V gene: TRBV7-2; CDR3 protein: CASSLGARTGAENIQYF; CDR3 DNA: TGTGCCAGCAGCTTAGGGGCTAGAACGGGGGCCGAAAACATTCAGTACTTC
J gene: TRBJ2-5; D gene: -; clone size: -; V gene: TRBV4-2; CDR3 protein: CASSQVGTDQETQYF; CDR3 DNA: TGTGCCAGCAGCCAAGTCGGTACGGATCAAGAGACCCAGTACTTC
J gene: TRBJ2-4; D gene: TRBD1; clone size: few; V gene: TRBV7-9; CDR3 protein: CASSPTGDIQYF; CDR3 DNA: TGTGCCAGCAGCCCAACAGGGGACATTCAGTACTTC
J gene: TRBJ2-1; D gene: -; clone size: -; V gene: TRBV5-1; CDR3 protein: CASSLLGLAQDEQFF; CDR3 DNA: TGCGCCAGCAGCTTGTTGGGGCTAGCACAGGATGAGCAGTTCTTC
J gene: TRBJ1-2; D gene: -; clone size: few; V gene: TRBV29-1; CDR3 protein: CSVEDDRGYGYTF; CDR3 DNA: TGCAGCGTTGAAGATGATAGAGGCTATGGCTACACCTTC
J gene: TRBJ2-1; D gene: -; clone size: -; V gene: TRBV10-3; CDR3 protein: CAISEQPLGVNSEQFF; CDR3 DNA: TGTGCCATCAGTGAGCAACCCCTAGGAGTTAATTCTGAGCAGTTCTTC
J gene: TRBJ2-1; D gene: TRBD2; clone size: -; V gene: TRBV3-1; CDR3 protein: CASSQDRGGRRFNEQFF; CDR3 DNA: TGTGCCAGCAGCCAAGATCGGGGCGGGAGGAGATTCAATGAGCAGTTCTTC
J gene: TRBJ1-5; D gene: TRBD1; clone size: -; V gene: TRBV20-1; CDR3 protein: CSARGGGSSNQPQHF; CDR3 DNA: TGCAGTGCTAGGGGAGGGGGCTCTAGCAATCAGCCCCAGCATTTT
J gene: TRBJ2-1; D gene: -; clone size: -; V gene: TRBV9; CDR3 protein: CASSAFSSYNEQFF; CDR3 DNA: TGTGCCAGCAGCGCGTTCAGCTCCTACAATGAGCAGTTCTTC
J gene: TRBJ1-2; D gene: -; clone size: few; V gene: TRBV7-2; CDR3 protein: CASSFRGAAGYTF; CDR3 DNA: TGTGCCAGCAGCTTCCGGGGGGCAGCCGGCTACACCTTC
J gene: TRBJ2-6; D gene: TRBD1; clone size: -; V gene: TRBV6-5; CDR3 protein: CASSYAGQGSTGANVLTF; CDR3 DNA: TGTGCCAGCAGTTACGCTGGACAGGGGTCTACTGGGGCCAACGTCCTGACTTTC
J gene: TRBJ1-1; D gene: -; clone size: -; V gene: TRBV27; CDR3 protein: CASSIRRGRGSSNTEAFF; CDR3 DNA: TGTGCCAGCAGTATACGGAGGGGTCGTGGAAGCTCGAACACTGAAGCTTTCTTT
J gene: TRBJ2-3; D gene: TRBD2; clone size: -; V gene: TRBV20-1; CDR3 protein: CSAMTSGRAPDTQYF; CDR3 DNA: TGCAGTGCAATGACTAGCGGGAGGGCCCCAGATACGCAGTATTTT